Listed below are T cell receptor beta chains from one sample, sequenced in a study of blood T cell repertoires in COVID-19. Repertoires were generated with immunoSEQ multiplex PCR, while TCRdb's copy carries only in-frame clones and drops some. The profile covers 150,000 to 200,000 clones, with approximately 89% appearing a single time and about 0.8% taken by the ten largest. The sample consisted of PBMCs or T cells enriched from blood (not recorded which). These receptors were obtained from a woman younger than 30 who had recovered from COVID-19. The CDR3 runs from the conserved cysteine through the conserved F or W. A D gene is named only where the DNA matches it firmly.

TRBD2 TRBJ2-3 TRBV5-1 TGCGCCAGCAGAGAGAGCGGGAGCAACACAGATACGCAGTATTTT CASRESGSNTDTQYF
TRBD1 TRBJ2-7 TRBV7-8 TGTGCCAGCAGCATACGACGGACAGGGACCTACGAGCAGTACTTC CASSIRRTGTYEQYF
TRBD1 TRBJ2-7 TRBV29-1 TGCAGCGTCACAGGACAGGGGCTCGGCGAGCAGTACTTC CSVTGQGLGEQYF
TRBD2 TRBJ2-7 TRBV7-8 TGTGCCAGCAGCTCGGGACTAGCGGGAGGGTCCTACGAGCAGTACTTC CASSSGLAGGSYEQYF
TRBD2 TRBJ2-1 TRBV6-4 TGTGCCAGCAGCCGACTAGCTATCGATGAGCAGTTCTTC CASSRLAIDEQFF
TRBD2 TRBJ2-7 TRBV18 TGTGCCAGCTCAACGAGTCCTAAGCGGGAGGGCGAGGTTGGATCCTACGAGCAGTACTTC CASSTSPKREGEVGSYEQYF
TRBD1 TRBJ1-5 TRBV28 TGTGCCAGCAGTCCGAGGACAGGACCCATTCAGCCCCAGCATTTT CASSPRTGPIQPQHF
. TRBJ2-5 TRBV7-2 TGTGCCAGCAGCTCTTCCCGGGAGGAGACCCAGTACTTC CASSSSREETQYF
. TRBJ1-2 TRBV7-9 TGTGCCAGCAGCTTAGATGGGCAGGGGACTAACTATGGCTACACCTTC CASSLDGQGTNYGYTF
TRBD2 TRBJ2-1 TRBV4-3 TGCGCCAGCAGCCAACGGCCGGGACTAGCGGGACTAGAGCAGTTCTTC CASSQRPGLAGLEQFF
TRBD1 TRBJ1-4 TRBV2 TGTGCCAGCAGTGACGGGACAGGGAGTGAAAAACTGTTTTTT CASSDGTGSEKLFF
. TRBJ2-1 TRBV5-1 TGCGCCAGCAGGGACTCCGGGTCCTACAATGAGCAGTTCTTC CASRDSGSYNEQFF
. TRBJ2-1 TRBV6-6 TGTGCCAGCAGTCGTATCGACAATGAGCAGTTCTTC CASSRIDNEQFF